This T cell receptor (beta chain) was found in a study of Ad26.COV2.S vaccination and SARS-CoV-2 variants. Treatment denoted: around 19 received Ad26.COV2.S at low or high dose, single or two shots; 5 received placebo; per-sample allocation not given. Repertoires come from day 63 after the first vaccine or placebo injection. Data came from immunoSEQ multiplex PCR; TCRdb stores just in-frame clones and leaves some out. Of around 300,000 clones in the sample, 90% were seen once. Germline V gene data show CDR1 as LGHDT and CDR2 as YNNKEL (reference sequence). The CDR3 is 11 residues long. V lost 4 bases and J lost 7, with 4 bases in between.

This sequence was found in a person between 18 and 60 years old who received the Ad26.COV2.S COVID-19 vaccine or a placebo. This specimen was peripheral blood, taken in a trial of Ad26.COV2.S vaccine versus placebo. The rearrangement links TRBV3-1 (or the pseudogene TRBV3-2) to TRBJ2-2, with D unresolved. As DNA, the CDR3 is TGTGCCAGCAGCCGAGTCGGGGAGCTGTTTTTT. Protein product: CASSRVGELFF.